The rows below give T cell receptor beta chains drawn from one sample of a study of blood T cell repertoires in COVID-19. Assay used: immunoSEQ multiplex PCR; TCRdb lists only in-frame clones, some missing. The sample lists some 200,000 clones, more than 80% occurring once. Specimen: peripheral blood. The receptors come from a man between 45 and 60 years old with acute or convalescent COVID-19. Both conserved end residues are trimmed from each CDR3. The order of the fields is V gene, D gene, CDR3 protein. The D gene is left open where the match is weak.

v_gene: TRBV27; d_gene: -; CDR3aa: ASSQRADTQY
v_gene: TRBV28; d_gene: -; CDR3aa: ASSFGGGARQPQH
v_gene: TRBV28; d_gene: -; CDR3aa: ASRPSVDEQF
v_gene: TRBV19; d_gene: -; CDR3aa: ASSIVAPYNEQF
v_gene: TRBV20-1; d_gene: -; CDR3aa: SASRSYNEQF
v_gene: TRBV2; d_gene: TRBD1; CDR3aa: ASSEVGTVGNEQF
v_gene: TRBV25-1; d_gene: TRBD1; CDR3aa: ASSSKLGTGPTTGELF
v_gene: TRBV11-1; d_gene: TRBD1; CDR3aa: ASSTGQGYGYT
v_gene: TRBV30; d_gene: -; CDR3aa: AWRAGVNTEAF
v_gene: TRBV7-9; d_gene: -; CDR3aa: ASSLKVLTDGYGYT
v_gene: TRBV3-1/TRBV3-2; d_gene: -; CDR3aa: ASSQDRGTNTGELF
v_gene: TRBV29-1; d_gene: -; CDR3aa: SVGSYRRYGYT
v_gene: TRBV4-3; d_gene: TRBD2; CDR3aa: ASSQDWRGGAKNIQY
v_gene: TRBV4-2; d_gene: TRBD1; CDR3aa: ASSQRWGQPYNEQF
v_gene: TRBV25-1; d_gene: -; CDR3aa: ASSEYRTNNEQF
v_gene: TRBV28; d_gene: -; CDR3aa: ASTPTLIQKTNEKLF
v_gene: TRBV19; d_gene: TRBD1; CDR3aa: ASSKQGADSPLH
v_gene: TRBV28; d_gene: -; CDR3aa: ASSLSPTYEQY
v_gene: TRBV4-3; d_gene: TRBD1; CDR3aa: ASSSRQGQGYTEAF
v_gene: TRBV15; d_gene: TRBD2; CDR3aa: ATRRAGVSTDTQY
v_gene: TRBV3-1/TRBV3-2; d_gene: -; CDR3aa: ASSFFRGTFATNEKLF
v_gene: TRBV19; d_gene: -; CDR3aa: ASRPLAHSYEQY
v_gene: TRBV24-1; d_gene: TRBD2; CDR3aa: ATSDSGTAGGQETQY
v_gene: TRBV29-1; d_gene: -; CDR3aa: SVVTRDGYT
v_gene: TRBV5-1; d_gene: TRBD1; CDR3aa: ASSTDGTGRYEQY
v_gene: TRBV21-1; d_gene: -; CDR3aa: ASSIGDRGKNTEAF
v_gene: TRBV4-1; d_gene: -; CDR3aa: ASSHVTTNEKLF
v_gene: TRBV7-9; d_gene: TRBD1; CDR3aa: ASSLGDRTSSGNTIY
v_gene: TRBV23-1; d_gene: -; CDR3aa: ASSLSDSSHPSNYGYT
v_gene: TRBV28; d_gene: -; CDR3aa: ASGAPGAF
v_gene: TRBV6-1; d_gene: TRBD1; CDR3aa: ASRGQGEGGYT
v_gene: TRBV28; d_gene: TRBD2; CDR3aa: ASSTLWTSLNNEQF
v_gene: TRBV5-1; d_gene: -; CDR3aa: ASRRGQGTYEQY
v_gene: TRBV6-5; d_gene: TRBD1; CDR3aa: ASSPGQRNTEAF
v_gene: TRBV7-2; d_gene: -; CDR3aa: ASSLVGGTNTGELF
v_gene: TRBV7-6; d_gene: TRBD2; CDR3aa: ASSSRLADEQF
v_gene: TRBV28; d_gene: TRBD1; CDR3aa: ASSLGGQGDEKLF
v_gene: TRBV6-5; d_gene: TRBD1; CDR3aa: ASRPTGKYEQY
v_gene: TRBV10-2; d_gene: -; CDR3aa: ASSESGLVLGIEQF
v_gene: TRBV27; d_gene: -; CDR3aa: ASSPQQGAFSSGNTIY
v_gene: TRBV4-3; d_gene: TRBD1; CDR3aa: ASSQDRLGQQYNEQF
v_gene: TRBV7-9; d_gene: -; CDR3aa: ASSPEGAENTGELF
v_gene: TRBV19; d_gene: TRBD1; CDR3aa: ASSTTGALGEKLF
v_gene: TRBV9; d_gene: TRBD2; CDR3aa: ASSVLGLAGSGDTQY
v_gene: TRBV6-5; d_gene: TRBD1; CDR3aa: ASSYSTGKAF
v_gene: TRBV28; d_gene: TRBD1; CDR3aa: ASSLMTGSVGALH
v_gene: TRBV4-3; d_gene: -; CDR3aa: ASSQDSDYYGYT
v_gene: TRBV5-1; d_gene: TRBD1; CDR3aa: ASSGTGGAYDEQY
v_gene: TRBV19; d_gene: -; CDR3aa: ASSIVGGISYNEQF
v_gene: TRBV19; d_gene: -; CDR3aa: ASTGVWDVGQSLGELF
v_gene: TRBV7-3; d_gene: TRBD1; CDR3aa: ASSPTGAVTGELF
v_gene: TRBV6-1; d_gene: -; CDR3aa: ASSDPRERNTEAF
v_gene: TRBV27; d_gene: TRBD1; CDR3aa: ASSPRDRGLYGYT
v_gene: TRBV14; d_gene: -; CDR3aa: ASSQEVYKSGTGELF
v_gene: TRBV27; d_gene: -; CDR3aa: ASSFLSSGPISTDTQY
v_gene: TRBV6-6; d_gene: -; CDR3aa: ASSDPQGGQPQH
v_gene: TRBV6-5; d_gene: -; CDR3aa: ASRQQSSGANVLT
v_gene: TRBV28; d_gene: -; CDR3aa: ATLQGSGNTIY
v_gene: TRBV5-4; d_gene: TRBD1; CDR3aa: ASSLDRGRGNEQF
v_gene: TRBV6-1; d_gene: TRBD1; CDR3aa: ASSEATGGAIYGYT